The rows below give T cell receptor beta chains drawn from one sample of a study of T cell repertoires in cytomegalovirus infection. TCRdb independently ran MiXCR on the reads; one entry per CDR3 protein. The sample has 300,000 to 400,000 distinct CDR3 sequences, just under 25% seen once. These receptors' antigens are unknown. The sample in question was cultured PBMCs, obtained from culture after CMV antigen stimulation. All receptors derive from a human donor in good health (CMV status not recorded). Some clones in this sample may be carry-over from other donors' samples. CDR3s include the opening cysteine and the closing phenylalanine or tryptophan. A D gene is named only where the DNA matches it firmly. Clone size appears in some rows only: once, few, many, or a class for an expanded clone.

NA	TRBV19	NA	TRBJ2-5	CASSIGAGSGQETQYF	TGTGCCAGTAGTATAGGTGCAGGTTCGGGCCAAGAGACCCAGTACTTC
many	TRBV7-2	NA	TRBJ2-7	CASSLGVRVDEQYF	TGTGCCAGCAGCTTAGGGGTCAGGGTGGACGAGCAGTACTTC
many	TRBV7-2	NA	TRBJ2-1	CASSSQAYNEQFF	TGTGCCAGCAGCTCCCAGGCCTACAATGAGCAGTTCTTC
NA	TRBV2	NA	TRBJ1-1	CASSLIGGGPGTEAFF	TGTGCCAGCAGTTTAATAGGGGGGGGACCAGGCACTGAAGCTTTCTTT
NA	TRBV7-2	NA	TRBJ1-2	CAIESGRSNYGYTF	TGTGCCATCGAATCAGGCCGATCTAACTATGGCTACACCTTC
many	TRBV11-3	TRBD1	TRBJ1-1	CASSSRDRGYLNTEAFF	TGTGCCAGCAGCTCCCGGGACAGGGGTTACCTTAACACTGAAGCTTTCTTT
many	TRBV7-2	TRBD2	TRBJ2-2	CASSATSGAAGELFF	TGTGCCAGCAGCGCCACTAGCGGGGCTGCCGGGGAGCTGTTTTTT
NA	TRBV5-6	TRBD1	TRBJ2-2	CASSLGETGLPGELFF	TGTGCCAGCAGCTTGGGAGAGACAGGGTTACCCGGGGAGCTGTTTTTT
few	TRBV11-2	TRBD1	TRBJ2-7	CASSLLRQGAYEQYF	TGTGCCAGCAGCTTACTCCGGCAGGGGGCCTACGAGCAGTACTTC
once	TRBV7-6	TRBD1	TRBJ2-2	CASRQPGQGSTGELFF	TGTGCCAGCAGGCAACCGGGACAGGGGAGTACCGGGGAGCTGTTTTTT